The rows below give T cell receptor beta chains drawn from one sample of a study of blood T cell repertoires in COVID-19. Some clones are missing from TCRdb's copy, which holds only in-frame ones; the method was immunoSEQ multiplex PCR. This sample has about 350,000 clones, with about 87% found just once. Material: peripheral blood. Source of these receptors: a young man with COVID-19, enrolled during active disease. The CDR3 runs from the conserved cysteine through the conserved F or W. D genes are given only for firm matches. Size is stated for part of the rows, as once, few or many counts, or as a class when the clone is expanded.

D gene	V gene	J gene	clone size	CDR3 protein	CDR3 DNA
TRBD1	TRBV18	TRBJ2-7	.	CASSPRESGTGGYEQYF	TGTGCCAGCTCACCAAGAGAATCCGGGACAGGGGGCTACGAGCAGTACTTC
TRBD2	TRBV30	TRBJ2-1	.	CAWSGDSGSHYNEQFF	TGTGCCTGGAGTGGGGATAGCGGGAGCCACTACAATGAGCAGTTCTTC
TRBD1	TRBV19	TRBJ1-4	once	CASSIWTGDNEKLFF	TGTGCCAGTAGTATTTGGACAGGTGATAATGAAAAACTGTTTTTT
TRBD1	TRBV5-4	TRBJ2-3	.	CASSSEDRARDTQYF	TGTGCCAGCAGCTCAGAAGACAGGGCGAGGGATACGCAGTATTTT
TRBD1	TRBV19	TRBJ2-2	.	CASSIIGQGRFGELFF	TGTGCCAGTAGTATAATAGGACAGGGTAGATTCGGGGAGCTGTTTTTT
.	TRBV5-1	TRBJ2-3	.	CASSLERGTDTQYF	TGCGCCAGCAGCTTGGAGCGTGGCACAGATACGCAGTATTTT
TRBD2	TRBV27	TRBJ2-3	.	CASRYSTSGRVVDTQYF	TGTGCCAGCAGATACTCGACTAGCGGGAGGGTTGTGGATACGCAGTATTTT
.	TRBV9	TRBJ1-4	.	CASSAGIRNEKLFF	TGTGCCAGCAGCGCCGGGATCCGGAATGAAAAACTGTTTTTT
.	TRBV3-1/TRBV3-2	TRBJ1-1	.	CASSLRRRGDTEAFF	TGTGCCAGCAGCCTTCGGAGGAGGGGAGACACTGAAGCTTTCTTT
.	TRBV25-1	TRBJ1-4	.	CASSSNGQGNNEKLFF	TGTGCCAGCAGTTCAAACGGGCAGGGCAATAATGAAAAACTGTTTTTT
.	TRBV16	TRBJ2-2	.	CASSVGQNTGELFF	TGTGCCAGCTCGGTAGGACAGAACACCGGGGAGCTGTTTTTT
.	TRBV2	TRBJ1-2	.	CASSAGQGNYGYTF	TGTGCCAGCAGTGCGGGACAAGGAAACTATGGCTACACCTTC
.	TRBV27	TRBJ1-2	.	CASSFLGQYGYTF	TGTGCCAGCAGTTTCCTAGGACAGTATGGCTACACCTTC
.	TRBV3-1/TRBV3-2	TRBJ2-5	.	CASSQGQGLETQYF	TGTGCCAGCAGCCAAGGTCAGGGGCTAGAGACCCAGTACTTC
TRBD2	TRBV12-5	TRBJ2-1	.	CASGGGAREQFF	TGTGCTAGTGGCGGGGGGGCGAGGGAGCAGTTCTTC
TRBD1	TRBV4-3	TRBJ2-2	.	CASSFRDRGDTGELFF	TGCGCCAGCAGCTTCCGGGACAGGGGTGACACCGGGGAGCTGTTTTTT
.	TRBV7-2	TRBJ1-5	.	CASSWTDSNQPQHF	TGTGCCAGCAGCTGGACAGATAGCAATCAGCCCCAGCATTTT
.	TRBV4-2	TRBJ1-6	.	CASSQDLRQWQSPLHF	TGTGCCAGCAGCCAAGATCTCCGACAGTGGCAATCACCCCTCCACTTT
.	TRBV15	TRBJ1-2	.	CATSSYLANYGYTF	TGTGCCACCTCCTCCTACTTAGCTAACTATGGCTACACCTTC
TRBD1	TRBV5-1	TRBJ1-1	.	CASDLRGDTEAFF	TGCGCCAGCGACCTCAGGGGGGACACTGAAGCTTTCTTT
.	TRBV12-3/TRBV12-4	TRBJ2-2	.	CASSFKNTGELFF	TGTGCCAGCAGTTTCAAGAACACCGGGGAGCTGTTTTTT
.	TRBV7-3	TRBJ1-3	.	CASSLNGQGPGNTIYF	TGTGCCAGCAGCTTAAACGGGCAGGGCCCTGGAAACACCATATATTTT
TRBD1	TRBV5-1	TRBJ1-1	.	CASSLATGVHTEAFF	TGCGCCAGCAGCTTGGCCACAGGGGTTCACACTGAAGCTTTCTTT
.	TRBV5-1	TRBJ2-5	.	CASRSGSTLFQETQYF	TGCGCCAGCCGATCCGGGTCCACCCTTTTCCAAGAGACCCAGTACTTC
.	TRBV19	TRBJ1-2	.	CASSRDSSNYGYTF	TGTGCCAGTAGTAGGGACTCCTCTAACTATGGCTACACCTTC
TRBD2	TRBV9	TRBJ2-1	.	CASSVVSGGEYNEQFF	TGTGCCAGCAGCGTAGTGAGCGGGGGGGAGTACAATGAGCAGTTCTTC
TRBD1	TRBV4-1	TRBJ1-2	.	CASSQAGTVNYGYTF	TGCGCCAGCAGCCAAGCCGGGACAGTCAACTATGGCTACACCTTC
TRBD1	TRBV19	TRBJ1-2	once	CASSVPGQVQLYGYTF	TGTGCCAGTAGTGTGCCGGGACAGGTACAACTCTATGGCTACACCTTC
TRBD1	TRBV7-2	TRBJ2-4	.	CASSSPDRGGNIQYF	TGTGCCAGCAGCTCCCCGGACAGGGGAGGCAACATTCAGTACTTC
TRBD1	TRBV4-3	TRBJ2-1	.	CASSRGGQGTYNEQFF	TGCGCCAGCAGCCGAGGGGGACAGGGCACCTACAATGAGCAGTTCTTC
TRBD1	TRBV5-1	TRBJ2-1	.	CASSIQGNEQFF	TGCGCCAGCAGCATACAGGGGAATGAGCAGTTCTTC
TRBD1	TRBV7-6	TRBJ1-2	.	CASSPRTGLNYGYTF	TGTGCCAGCAGCCCCCGGACAGGGCTAAACTATGGCTACACCTTC
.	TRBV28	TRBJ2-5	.	CASSLSPGRWETQYF	TGTGCCAGCAGTTTATCGCCAGGGAGGTGGGAGACCCAGTACTTC
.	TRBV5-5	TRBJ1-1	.	CASSLERGRSTEAFF	TGTGCCAGCAGCTTGGAACGGGGGAGGAGTACTGAAGCTTTCTTT
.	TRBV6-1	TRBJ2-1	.	CASSEDGTRPYNEQFF	TGTGCCAGCAGTGAAGATGGGACAAGGCCCTACAATGAGCAGTTCTTC
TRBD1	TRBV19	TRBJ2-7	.	CASSPYGDSPNSYEQYF	TGTGCCAGTAGTCCCTACGGGGACAGTCCTAACTCCTACGAGCAGTACTTC
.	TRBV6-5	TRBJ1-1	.	CASWVRGNEAFF	TGTGCCAGCTGGGTCCGGGGTAATGAAGCTTTCTTT
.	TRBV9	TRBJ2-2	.	CASSVGSTGELFF	TGTGCCAGCAGCGTGGGCAGCACCGGGGAGCTGTTTTTT
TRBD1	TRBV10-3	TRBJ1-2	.	CAISGGGGEVYGYTF	TGTGCCATCAGTGGCGGAGGGGGCGAGGTTTACGGCTACACCTTC
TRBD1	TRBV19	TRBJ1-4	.	CASSATGSTNEKLFF	TGTGCCAGTAGTGCGACAGGGAGCACTAATGAAAAACTGTTTTTT
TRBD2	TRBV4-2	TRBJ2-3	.	CASSPPTSGSTDTQYF	TGTGCCAGCAGCCCCCCGACTAGCGGTAGCACAGATACGCAGTATTTT
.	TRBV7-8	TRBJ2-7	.	CASSLQVSYEQYF	TGTGCCAGCAGCTTACAGGTTTCCTACGAGCAGTACTTC
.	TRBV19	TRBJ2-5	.	CASSMRGEILETQYF	TGTGCCAGTAGTATGCGGGGCGAGATCTTGGAGACCCAGTACTTC
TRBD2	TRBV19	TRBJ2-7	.	CASSIAGTSNYEQYF	TGTGCCAGTAGTATAGCTGGGACTAGTAACTACGAGCAGTACTTC
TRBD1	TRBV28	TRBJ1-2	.	CASTSGTANPNYGYTF	TGTGCCAGCACCTCCGGGACAGCCAACCCTAACTATGGCTACACCTTC
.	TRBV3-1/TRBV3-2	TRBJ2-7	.	CASSYTGFSAYEQYF	TGTGCCAGCAGCTATACAGGGTTCAGCGCCTACGAGCAGTACTTC
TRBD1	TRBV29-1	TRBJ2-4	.	CSVERTGQAKNIQYF	TGCAGCGTTGAAAGGACAGGGCAAGCCAAAAACATTCAGTACTTC
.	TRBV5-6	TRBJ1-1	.	CASTGGQLNTEAFF	TGTGCCAGCACGGGGGGGCAGTTGAACACTGAAGCTTTCTTT
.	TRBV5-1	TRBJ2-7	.	CASSGASVYEQYF	TGCGCCAGCAGCGGAGCTTCTGTTTACGAGCAGTACTTC
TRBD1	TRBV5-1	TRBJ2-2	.	CASSWGQGAKTGELFF	TGCGCCAGCAGCTGGGGACAGGGGGCAAAGACCGGGGAGCTGTTTTTT
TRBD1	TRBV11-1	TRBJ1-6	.	CASSSGQVFNSPLHF	TGTGCCAGCAGTTCGGGACAGGTCTTCAATTCACCCCTCCACTTT
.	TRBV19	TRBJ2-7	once	CASSASRDTPWEQYF	TGTGCCAGTAGTGCCAGCCGGGACACCCCGTGGGAGCAGTACTTC
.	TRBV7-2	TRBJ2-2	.	CASSYGSIGTGELFF	TGTGCCAGCAGCTACGGGTCAATAGGCACCGGGGAGCTGTTTTTT
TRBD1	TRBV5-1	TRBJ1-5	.	CASSPGTGVQPQHF	TGCGCCAGCAGCCCCGGGACAGGGGTTCAGCCCCAGCATTTT
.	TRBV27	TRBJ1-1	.	CASRSTGFWTEAFF	TGTGCCAGCAGATCCACAGGGTTTTGGACTGAAGCTTTCTTT
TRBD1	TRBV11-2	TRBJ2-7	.	CASSLAQGAYEQYF	TGTGCCAGCAGCTTAGCGCAGGGGGCTTACGAGCAGTACTTC
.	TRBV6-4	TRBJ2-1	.	CASSDSSLAPYNEQFF	TGTGCCAGCAGTGACTCGAGTCTAGCGCCCTACAATGAGCAGTTCTTC
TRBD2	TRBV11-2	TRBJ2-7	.	CASSSGLAKEQYF	TGTGCCAGCAGCTCGGGACTAGCGAAGGAGCAGTACTTC
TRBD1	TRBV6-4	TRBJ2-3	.	CASSPETGATDTQYF	TGTGCCAGCAGCCCTGAGACAGGGGCTACAGATACGCAGTATTTT
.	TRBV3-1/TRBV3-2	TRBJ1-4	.	CASSPWGSNEKLFF	TGTGCCAGCAGCCCTTGGGGCTCTAATGAAAAACTGTTTTTT